The clone carrying this T cell receptor (beta chain) was seen at least ten times. TCRdb re-called the RACE reads through MiXCR, storing one row per CDR3 protein. The sample includes 71,000 or so distinct CDR3 sequences, 9.8% of them seen just once. The time point is: patch test 1, 2 weeks after DPC sensitization. Treatment defined: therapeutic diphenylcyclopropenone sensitization with weekly scalp DPC. This specimen belongs to a study of human T cells and chemical hapten exposure. Source: whole blood, taken in connection with sensitization to the hapten diphenylcyclopropenone (DPC). The sequence was obtained from a middle-aged woman with alopecia areata. Some clones in this sample may be carry-over from other donors' samples.

The CDR3 DNA reads as TGTGCCAGCAGCTTGGTGGCGGGGATTACAGGGGCCACCGGGGAGCTGTTTTTT. This encodes CASSLVAGITGATGELFF. The chain recombines TRBV5-5 with TRBJ2-2, with D tentatively TRBD1 (7 bases). Germline V lookup: CDR1 SGHKS, CDR2 YYEKEE (reference sequence). This CDR3 has 18 residues. V lost 0 bases and J lost 4, with 19 bases in between.